A single sample gave rise to the 8 T cell receptor beta chains below, sequenced in a study of T cell repertoires in cytomegalovirus infection. TCRdb redid the calling of the reads with MiXCR, one entry per CDR3 protein. The table lists some 300,000 distinct CDR3 sequences, about a tenth of them singletons. Sequencing was done on a sample of PBMCs. These receptors all come from a human donor in good health (CMV status not recorded). Some clones in this sample may be carry-over from other donors' samples.

This chain uses TRBV29-1 with TRBJ1-1; D call uncertain. V lost 5 bases, J lost 11 bases, and 21 bases lay in between. In germline, CDR1 is SQVTM, CDR2 ANQGSEA. The CDR3 contains 13 residues. The CDR3 DNA reads TGCAGCGTTCTTCAAAGAGACGTGCGAGTCGCTTTCTTT. Protein sequence: CSVLQRDVRVAFF.

This clonotype showed up many times. This rearrangement joins TRBV7-9 to TRBJ2-2, with D possibly being TRBD2 (7 bases). The V gene's germline CDR1 is SEHNR and CDR2 FQNEAQ (reference sequence). V was cut by 0 bases and J by 4 bases, with 15 bases left in between. This CDR3 spans 17 amino acids. The DNA for the CDR3 is TGTGCCAGCAGCTTAGCGTCGGGGGGCTACAGCACCGGGGAGCTGTTTTTT. Translated, it gives CASSLASGGYSTGELFF. The variable domain in full, completed from reference TRBV7-9 and TRBJ2-2, reads DTGVSQNPRHKITKRGQNVTFRCDPISEHNRLYWYRQTLGQGPEFLTYFQNEAQLEKSRLLSDRFSAERPKGSFSTLEIQRTEQGDSAMYLCASSLASGGYSTGELFFGEGSRLTVL.

The V gene is TRBV29-1, the J gene TRBJ1-2; D is uncertain. CDR1 and CDR2 from the germline V gene are SQVTM and ANQGSEA. There are 10 residues in the CDR3. V was clipped by 5 bases and J by 4 bases, with 5 bases between them. CDR3 sequence reads: CSVNSYGYTF. The CDR3 DNA reads TGCAGCGTTAACAGCTATGGCTACACCTTC.

The chain has TRBV15 and TRBJ1-1; 8 positions match TRBD1. V shed 6 bases, J shed 5 bases, and the junction held 5 bases outside the gene matches. Germline CDR1 is LNHNV and CDR2 is YYDKDF (reference sequence). The CDR3 runs to 13 residues. CDR3 residues: CATSTGGRTEAFF. CDR3 nucleotides: TGTGCCACCAGTACAGGGGGTCGGACTGAAGCTTTCTTT.

This clonotype was seen at least ten times. The chain has TRBV4-1 and TRBJ2-1, with 8 bases identical to TRBD2. This CDR3 is built from 13 residues. Trimming cost V 1 base and J 10 bases; bases outside gene matches: 3. Per germline, CDR1 MGHRA and CDR2 YSYEKL. This chain's CDR3 is CASSQATGGEQFF. As DNA, the CDR3 is TGCGCCAGCAGCCAAGCCACGGGGGGGGAGCAGTTCTTC.

The chain has TRBV20-1 and TRBJ1-1; D remains ambiguous. The CDR3 loop spans 12 amino acids. V lost 4 bases and J 4 bases, leaving 10 bases between the germline ends. Germline V CDR1 and CDR2: DFQATT, SNEGSKA (reference sequence). The CDR3 loop is CSATKGFTEAFF. For the CDR3, the DNA is TGCAGTGCTACTAAGGGTTTCACTGAAGCTTTCTTT.

This clonotype was seen ten or more times. J is TRBJ1-2 and V is TRBV20-1; 7 nucleotides agree with TRBD1. V dropped 6 bases and J dropped 4; count of bases not matched to a gene: 8. CDR3 length: 13 residues. Germline V gives CDR1 DFQATT, CDR2 SNEGSKA (reference sequence). CDR3 DNA sequence: TGCAGTGCCATTGACAGGGCTAGCTATGGCTACACCTTC. It is translated as CSAIDRASYGYTF.

This clonotype has ten or more counts. This chain joins TRBV7-3 and TRBJ2-1; 10 bases fit TRBD1. Germline V CDR1 and CDR2: SGHTA, FQGTGA. The junction had 3 bases not matched to a gene; V was cut back by 5 bases and J by 2 bases. This CDR3 spans 15 amino acids. As DNA, the CDR3 is TGTGCCAGCAGCACCGGGACAGGGGCCTACAATGAGCAGTTCTTC. It yields the protein CASSTGTGAYNEQFF.